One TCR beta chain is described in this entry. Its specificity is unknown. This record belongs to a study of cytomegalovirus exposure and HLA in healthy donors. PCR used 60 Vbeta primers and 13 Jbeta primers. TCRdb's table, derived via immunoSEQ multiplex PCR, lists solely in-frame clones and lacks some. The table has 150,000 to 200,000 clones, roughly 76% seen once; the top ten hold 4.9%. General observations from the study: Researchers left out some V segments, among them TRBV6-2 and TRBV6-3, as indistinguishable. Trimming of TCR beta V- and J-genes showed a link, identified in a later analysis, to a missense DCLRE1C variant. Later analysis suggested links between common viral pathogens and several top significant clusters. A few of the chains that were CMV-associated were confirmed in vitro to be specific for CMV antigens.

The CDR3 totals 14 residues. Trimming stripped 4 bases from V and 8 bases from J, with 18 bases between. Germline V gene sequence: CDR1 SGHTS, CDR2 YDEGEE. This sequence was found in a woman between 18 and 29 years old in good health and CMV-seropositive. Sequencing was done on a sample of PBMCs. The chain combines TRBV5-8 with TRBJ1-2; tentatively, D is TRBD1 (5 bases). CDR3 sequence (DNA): TGTGCCAGCAGCGTACGTCAGCAGGGAAGGGGCTACACCTTC. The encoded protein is CASSVRQQGRGYTF.